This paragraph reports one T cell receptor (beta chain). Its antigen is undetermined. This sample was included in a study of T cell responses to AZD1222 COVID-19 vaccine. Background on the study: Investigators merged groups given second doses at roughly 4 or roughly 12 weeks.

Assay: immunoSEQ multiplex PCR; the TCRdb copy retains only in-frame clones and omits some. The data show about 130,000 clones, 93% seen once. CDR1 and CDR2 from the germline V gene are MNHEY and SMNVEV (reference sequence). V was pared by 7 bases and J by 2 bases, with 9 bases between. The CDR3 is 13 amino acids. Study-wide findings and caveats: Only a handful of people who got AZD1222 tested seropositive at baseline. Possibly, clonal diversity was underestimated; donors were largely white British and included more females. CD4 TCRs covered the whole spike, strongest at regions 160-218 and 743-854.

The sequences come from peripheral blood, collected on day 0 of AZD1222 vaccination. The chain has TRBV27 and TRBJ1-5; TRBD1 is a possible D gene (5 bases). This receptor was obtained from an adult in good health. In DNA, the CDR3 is TGTGCCAGCATCTTAGGGGGCAATCAGCCCCAGCATTTT. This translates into CASILGGNQPQHF.